This TCR beta chain was recovered during a study of T-cell memory formation after mild COVID-19. As for the study in general: TCR clusters were largely donor specific. Study findings and constraints: Later expanders leaned CD4+, whereas clones that contracted between day 15 and 85 were balanced CD4/CD8. The study found contracting CD4+ clones mainly in CM and EM and contracting CD8+ clones in EMRA.

The germline gives CDR1 MNHEY, CDR2 SMNVEV (reference sequence). The CDR3 runs to 17 residues. V dropped 6 bases and J dropped 3; count of bases not matched to a gene: 12. Via MiXCR, TCRdb re-called the 5' RACE reads, giving one row per CDR3 protein. Of 500,000 to 650,000 distinct CDR3 sequences listed, 20% to 25% are singletons. This clonotype occurred many times. Antigen unknown. The source is an adult woman who had mild COVID-19 (a few samples of this study predate the infection). Cell type and time point are not known. Sequenced: PBMCs or a T cell subset sorted from them (not recorded which). V gene TRBV27 combines with J gene TRBJ1-5, with 9 bases fitting TRBD1. The CDR3 region has the DNA TGTGCCAGCAGGCCCTCGCCCCGGACAGGGGACAATCAGCCCCAGCATTTT. This gives the protein CASRPSPRTGDNQPQHF.